This T cell receptor (beta chain) is drawn from a study of T-cell memory formation after mild COVID-19. Whole-study context: For the most part, TCR clusters were specific to one donor. Study-wide results and limits: A balance of CD4 and CD8 characterized clones contracting day 15 to 85, whereas later expanders leaned CD4+. CM and EM subsets held most contracting CD4+ clones; EMRA held CD8+ ones.

Using constant-segment primers, 5'RACE produced TCR alpha and TCR beta cDNA libraries carrying sample barcodes and UMIs. MiXCR, applied by TCRdb to the 5' RACE reads, yields one record per CDR3 protein. The table lists 450,000 to 650,000 distinct CDR3 sequences, less than 25% of them singletons, with around 9.2% in the top ten. In its sample, this clonotype was seen a few times. The antigen remains undetermined. J gave up 2 bases and V 6 bases, and 10 bases lay outside the gene matches. This CDR3 region has 17 residues. Germline assignment: CDR1 MNHNY and CDR2 SVGAGI (reference sequence). This TCR was recovered from an adult woman who had mild COVID-19 (a few samples of this study predate the infection). Cell type and time point are not known. Input material: PBMCs or a T cell subset sorted from them (not recorded which). The J gene is TRBJ2-7, the V gene TRBV6-6, with TRBD2 identical over 13 bases. The CDR3 sequence is CASSSPRTSGRPYEQYF. Here the CDR3 DNA reads TGTGCCAGCAGCTCACCGAGGACTAGCGGGAGACCCTACGAGCAGTACTTC.